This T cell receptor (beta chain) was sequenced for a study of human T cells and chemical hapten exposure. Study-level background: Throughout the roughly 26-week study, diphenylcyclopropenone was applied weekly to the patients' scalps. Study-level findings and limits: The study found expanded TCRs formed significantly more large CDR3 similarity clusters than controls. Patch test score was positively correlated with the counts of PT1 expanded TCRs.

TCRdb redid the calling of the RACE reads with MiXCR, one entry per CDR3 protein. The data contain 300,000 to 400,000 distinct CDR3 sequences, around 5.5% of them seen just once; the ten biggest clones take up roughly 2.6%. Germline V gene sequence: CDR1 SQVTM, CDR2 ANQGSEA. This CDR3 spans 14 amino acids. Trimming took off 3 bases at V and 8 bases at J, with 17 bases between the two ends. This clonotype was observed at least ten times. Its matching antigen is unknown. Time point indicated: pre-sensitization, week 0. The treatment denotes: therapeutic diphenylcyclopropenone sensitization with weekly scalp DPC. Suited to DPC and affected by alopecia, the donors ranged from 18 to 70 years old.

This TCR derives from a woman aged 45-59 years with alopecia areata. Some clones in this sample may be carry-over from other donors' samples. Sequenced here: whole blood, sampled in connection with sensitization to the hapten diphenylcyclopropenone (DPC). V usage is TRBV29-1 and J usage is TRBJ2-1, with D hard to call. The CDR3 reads CSVDGGRANDEQFF. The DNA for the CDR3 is TGCAGCGTTGACGGCGGACGGGCGAATGATGAGCAGTTCTTC.